The 23 T cell receptor beta chains below all came from one sample that was sequenced in a study of vaccination effects on CD4 cells after COVID-19. No antigen has been identified for these receptors. Cultured cells yielded isolated CD4+ T cells after more than nine days. Two-dose BNT162b2 or mRNA-1273 vaccination was given to participants. Assay: immunoSEQ multiplex PCR; the TCRdb copy retains only in-frame clones and omits some. There are more than 60,000 clones in the sample; 74% occur only once, and approximately 2% lies in the top ten. Specimen: CD4+ T cells from PBMCs cultured without peptide, collected after COVID-19 vaccination. Receptor source: a human donor who received a COVID-19 vaccine.

The chain has TRBV2 and TRBJ2-1; D is possibly TRBD2 (6 bases). In germline, CDR1 is SNHLY, CDR2 FYNNEI. The CDR3 spans 14 residues. V lost 5 bases and J 11 bases, leaving 19 bases between the germline ends. The chain's CDR3 is CASSPSGTPIQQFF. The DNA of the CDR3 is TGTGCCAGCAGTCCCTCCGGGACTCCAATCCAGCAGTTCTTC.

This sequence joins TRBV30 and TRBJ2-3; D is ambiguous. V lost 2 bases to trimming and J lost 1 base, with 7 bases between them. The CDR3 is 13 amino acids. Per the germline V gene, CDR1 is GTSNPN and CDR2 is SVGIG (reference sequence). CDR3 DNA: TGTGCCTGGAGTAGTGGAGGCACAGATACGCAGTATTTT. Its protein product is CAWSSGGTDTQYF.

V gene TRBV9 combines with J gene TRBJ1-3, with unresolved D. Trimming cost V 4 bases and J 0 bases, with 20 bases left between them. This CDR3 contains 18 residues. The germline V gene encodes CDR1 SGDLS and CDR2 YYNGEE. CDR3 bases: TGTGCCAGCAGCTACGCACCAATAGGAGGGAGCTCTGGAAACACCATATATTTT. It translates to CASSYAPIGGSSGNTIYF. Full variable domain (remainder filled in from reference TRBV9 and TRBJ1-3): DSGVTQTPKHLITATGQRVTLRCSPRSGDLSVYWYQQSLDQGLQFLIQYYNGEERAKGNILERFSAQQFPDLHSELNLSSLELGDSALYFCASSYAPIGGSSGNTIYFGEGSWLTVV.

This sequence joins TRBV6-2 or TRBV6-3 and TRBJ2-1; 10 nucleotides align to TRBD1. Germline V gene data show CDR1 as MNHEY and CDR2 as SVGEGT. V shed 0 bases, J shed 3 bases, and the junction held 8 bases outside the gene matches. CDR3 length equals 18 residues. CDR3 DNA: TGTGCCAGCAGTTACTCGGCCGTGGACAGGGGGATCTACAATGAGCAGTTCTTC. This encodes CASSYSAVDRGIYNEQFF.

This clone was seen once. The rearrangement links TRBV7-2 to TRBJ2-1; D uncertain. Germline-derived CDR1 and CDR2 are SGHTA and FQGNSA. V lost 2 bases and J 10 bases, leaving 6 bases between the germline ends. The CDR3 runs to 11 residues. The DNA of the CDR3 is TGTGCCAGCAGCTTAATGGGGGAGCAGTTCTTC. It specifies CASSLMGEQFF.

The chain uses TRBV5-4 and TRBJ1-1; weak D call: TRBD1 (5 bases). CDR3 size: 13 residues. Germline V CDR1 and CDR2: SGHNT, YYREEE (reference sequence). V was trimmed by 4 bases and J by 6 bases, leaving 13 bases between them. In DNA, the CDR3 is TGTGCCAGCAGCCTGGGGGGGAGCGCTGAAGCTTTCTTT. As protein: CASSLGGSAEAFF.

This sequence joins TRBV24-1 and TRBJ2-2; no clear D gene. The CDR3 length is 14 residues. Looked up from germline, CDR1 is KGHDR and CDR2 is SFDVKD. Trimming shortened V by 1 base and J by 1 base, and 3 bases separated the two germline ends. CDR3 in DNA: TGTGCCACCAGTGATTTCAGGAACACCGGGGAGCTGTTTTTT. This encodes CATSDFRNTGELFF.

The V and J genes are TRBV10-3 and TRBJ2-7, with a possible D match to TRBD2 (5 bases). Deletions cut 2 bases from V and 3 bases from J, with 8 bases between. Germline V gene sequence: CDR1 ENHRY, CDR2 SYGVKD. CDR3 length equals 13 residues. Here the CDR3 DNA reads TGTGCCATCAGTGAGGAGAGGGACTACGAGCAGTACGTC. Translation: CAISEERDYEQYV.

The genes are TRBV24-1 and TRBJ2-5; tentative D call: TRBD1 (6 bases). The length of the CDR3 is 15 residues. With 4 bases removed from V and 5 bases from J, the gap between germline ends came to 16 bases. CDR1 KGHDR and CDR2 SFDVKD come from the germline V gene. The chain's CDR3 is CATSERTGPGETQYF. CDR3 DNA: TGTGCCACCAGTGAGAGAACAGGGCCTGGGGAGACCCAGTACTTC.

This chain connects TRBV12-3 or TRBV12-4 to TRBJ1-1; D remains unclear. This CDR3 spans 13 amino acids. V was trimmed by 5 bases and J by 6 bases, leaving 13 bases between them. The chain's CDR3 is CASSPGRFAEAFF. The CDR3, as DNA: TGTGCCAGCAGTCCCGGACGATTCGCTGAAGCTTTCTTT.

The V and J genes are TRBV5-1 and TRBJ2-3; D is possibly TRBD2 (6 bases). The germline gives CDR1 SGHRS, CDR2 YFSETQ. V dropped 10 bases and J dropped 0 bases, with 21 bases sitting between them. The CDR3 sequence is 16 residues long. The CDR3 loop reads CAVGFGGASSTDTQYF. CDR3 nucleotides: TGCGCCGTAGGGTTCGGCGGGGCATCTAGCACAGATACGCAGTATTTT.

The chain recombines TRBV30 with TRBJ1-1; 7 positions agree with TRBD1. Per the germline V gene, CDR1 is GTSNPN and CDR2 is SVGIG (reference sequence). This CDR3 has 12 amino acids. V shed 3 bases and J 11 bases; nucleotides not matched to a gene: 9. CDR3 sequence (DNA): TGTGCCTGGAGCCCAGGGGGATTGGAGGCTTTCTTT. Amino acid sequence: CAWSPGGLEAFF.

V usage is TRBV5-1 and J usage is TRBJ2-7, with a possible D match to TRBD2 (5 bases). V lost 3 bases to trimming and J lost 0 bases, with 7 bases between them. The CDR3 extends over 13 amino acids. CDR1 is SGHRS, CDR2 YFSETQ, per germline. The CDR3 is CASSSGSSYEQYV. For the CDR3, the DNA is TGCGCCAGCAGCTCGGGGAGCTCCTACGAGCAGTACGTC.

As DNA, the CDR3 is TGTGCCAGCATTCTGGGACAGGGTAGTGGCTACACCTTC. As protein: CASILGQGSGYTF. The genes are TRBV28 and TRBJ1-2, with 9 positions matching TRBD1. After removal of 7 bases from V and 7 bases from J, the junction contained 7 bases not matched to a gene. The CDR3 consists of 13 residues. The germline V gene encodes CDR1 MDHEN and CDR2 SYDVKM.

The chain is built from TRBV28 and TRBJ2-7; D is unresolved. The ends were cut back, 8 bases at V and 0 bases at J, with 11 bases in the middle. CDR1 MDHEN and CDR2 SYDVKM come from the germline V gene. The CDR3 has 13 amino acids. The CDR3 protein is CASCPRSSYEQYV. CDR3 DNA sequence: TGTGCCAGCTGTCCGCGGAGCTCCTACGAGCAGTACGTC.

This clone was recorded once. The chain recombines TRBV19 with TRBJ1-5; TRBD1 is a possible D gene (5 bases). CDR3 size: 13 residues. Trimming stripped 4 bases from V and 13 bases from J, with 17 bases between. CDR1 and CDR2 (germline): LNHDA, SQIVND (reference sequence). CDR3 sequence: CASSTGRGRDQHF. CDR3 sequence (DNA): TGTGCCAGTAGTACAGGGCGCGGGAGGGATCAGCATTTT.

This chain connects TRBV29-1 to TRBJ1-1; D unresolved. Germline V lookup: CDR1 SQVTM, CDR2 ANQGSEA. This CDR3 region has 12 residues. V was shortened by 4 bases and J by 4 bases, with 10 bases between the two germline ends. The CDR3 bases are TGCAGCGTTGCCGAGAGAAGCACTGAAGCTTTCTTT. The encoded protein is CSVAERSTEAFF.

This clone appeared a few times. The chain joins TRBV6-1 to TRBJ2-7; D unclear. Germline V lookup: CDR1 MNHNS, CDR2 SASEGT. The CDR3 contains 14 residues. The V gene lost 2 bases and the J gene lost 0 bases, with 8 bases spanning the gap. The CDR3, as DNA: TGTGCCAGCAGTGAACAGCAAATCTCCTACGAGCAGTACGTC. It encodes CASSEQQISYEQYV.

The chain joins TRBV18 to TRBJ1-2; 10 bases align to TRBD1. J gave up 2 bases and V 3 bases, and 3 bases lay outside the gene matches. This CDR3 is built from 15 residues. Germline assignment: CDR1 KGHSH and CDR2 LQKENI. DNA of the CDR3: TGTGCCAGCTCACCCGGACAGGGGGTGAACTATGGCTACACCTTC. This codes for CASSPGQGVNYGYTF.

The count of this clone is one. The chain is built from TRBV5-1 and TRBJ1-5; 9 bases agree with TRBD1. With V trimmed by 3 bases and J by 6 bases, 4 bases remained unmatched. Germline values: CDR1 SGHRS, CDR2 YFSETQ. The CDR3 loop spans 14 amino acids. The CDR3, as DNA: TGCGCCAGCAGCTGGGGACAGGGCGGTCAGCCCCAGCATTTT. This translates into CASSWGQGGQPQHF.

The chain combines TRBV9 with TRBJ2-6; the D gene is possibly TRBD1 (5 bases). CDR1 SGDLS and CDR2 YYNGEE come from the germline V gene. V lost 0 bases to trimming and J lost 1 base, with 11 bases between them. This CDR3 is 17 amino acids long. The CDR3 coding sequence is TGTGCCAGCAGCGTAGCGGGCAGGGTGTCTGGGGCCAACGTCCTGACTTTC. Translated: CASSVAGRVSGANVLTF.

CDR3 region: CASSPPTDTQYF. The DNA of the CDR3 is TGTGCCAGCAGCCCCCCCACAGATACGCAGTATTTT. The V and J genes are TRBV7-9 and TRBJ2-3; no definite D call. The germline V gene has CDR1 SEHNR and CDR2 FQNEAQ (reference sequence). Trimming stripped 5 bases from V and 2 bases from J, with 5 bases between. The CDR3 has 12 amino acids.

V usage is TRBV6-2 or TRBV6-3 and J usage is TRBJ2-7; D uncertain. The germline V gene encodes CDR1 MNHEY and CDR2 SVGEGT. V was pared by 5 bases and J by 4 bases, with 9 bases between. This CDR3 has 12 residues. The CDR3 DNA is TGTGCCAGCAGTCCGGCCCGGTACGAGCAGTACGTC. Its translation is CASSPARYEQYV.